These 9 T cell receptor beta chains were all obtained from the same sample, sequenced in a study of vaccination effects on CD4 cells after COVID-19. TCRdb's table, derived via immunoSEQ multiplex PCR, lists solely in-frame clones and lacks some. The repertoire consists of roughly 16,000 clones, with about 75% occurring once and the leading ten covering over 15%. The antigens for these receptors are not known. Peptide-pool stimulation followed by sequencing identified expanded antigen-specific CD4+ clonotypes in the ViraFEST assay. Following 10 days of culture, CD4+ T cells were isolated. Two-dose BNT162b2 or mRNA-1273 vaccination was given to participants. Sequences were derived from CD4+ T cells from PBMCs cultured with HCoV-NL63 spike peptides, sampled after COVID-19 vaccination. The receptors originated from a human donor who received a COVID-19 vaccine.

CDR3 DNA: TGTGCCAGCAGCCAACAAAGTTATAGCAATCAGCCCCAGCATTTT. Translation gives CASSQQSYSNQPQHF. This chain uses TRBV6-5 with TRBJ1-5; D gene unclear. CDR1 and CDR2 (germline): MNHEY, SVGAGI. The length of the CDR3 is 15 residues. V was cut by 6 bases and J by 0 bases, with 12 bases left in between.

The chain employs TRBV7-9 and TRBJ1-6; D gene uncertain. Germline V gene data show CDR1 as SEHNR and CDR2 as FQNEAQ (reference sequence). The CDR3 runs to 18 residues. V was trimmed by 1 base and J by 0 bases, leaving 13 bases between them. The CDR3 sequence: CASSLVLHPSSYNSPLHF. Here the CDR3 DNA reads TGTGCCAGCAGCTTAGTCTTACACCCGAGCTCCTATAATTCACCCCTCCACTTT.

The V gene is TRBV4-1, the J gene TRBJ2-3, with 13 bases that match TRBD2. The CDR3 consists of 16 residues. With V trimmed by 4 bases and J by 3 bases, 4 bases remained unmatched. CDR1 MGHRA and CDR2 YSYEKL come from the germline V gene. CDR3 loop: CASSRGLAGMTDTQYF. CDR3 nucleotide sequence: TGCGCCAGCAGCCGGGGACTAGCGGGAATGACAGATACGCAGTATTTT.

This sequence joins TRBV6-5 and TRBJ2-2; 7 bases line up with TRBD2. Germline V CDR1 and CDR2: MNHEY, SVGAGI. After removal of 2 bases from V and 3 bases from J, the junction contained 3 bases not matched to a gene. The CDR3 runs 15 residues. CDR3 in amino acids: CASSYGGGYTGELFF. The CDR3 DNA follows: TGTGCCAGCAGTTACGGGGGGGGGTACACCGGGGAGCTGTTTTTT.

CDR3 residues: CASSQLGQGGTTTQYF. The CDR3 DNA reads TGTGCCAGCAGCCAACTAGGACAGGGGGGGACTACTACGCAGTATTTT. The gene calls are TRBV3-1 (or the pseudogene TRBV3-2) and TRBJ2-3; TRBD1 aligns across 10 bases. The CDR3 has 16 residues. Germline assignment: CDR1 LGHDT and CDR2 YNNKEL (reference sequence). The V and J ends lost 2 bases and 8 bases, in that order; junction bases with no gene match: 10.

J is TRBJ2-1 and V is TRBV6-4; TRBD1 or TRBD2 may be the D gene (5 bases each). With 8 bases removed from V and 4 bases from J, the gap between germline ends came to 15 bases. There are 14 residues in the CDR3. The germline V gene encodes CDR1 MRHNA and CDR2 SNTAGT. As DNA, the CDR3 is TGTGCCAGCGCCAGGGACCGACAATACAATGAGCAGTTCTTC. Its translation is CASARDRQYNEQFF.

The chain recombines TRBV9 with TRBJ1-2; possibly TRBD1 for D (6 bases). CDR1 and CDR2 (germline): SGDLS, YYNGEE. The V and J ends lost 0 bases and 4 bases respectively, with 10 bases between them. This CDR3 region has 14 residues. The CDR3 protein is CASSVEGGSYGYTF. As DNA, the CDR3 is TGTGCCAGCAGCGTAGAGGGGGGTTCCTATGGCTACACCTTC. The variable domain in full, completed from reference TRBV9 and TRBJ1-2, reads DSGVTQTPKHLITATGQRVTLRCSPRSGDLSVYWYQQSLDQGLQFLIQYYNGEERAKGNILERFSAQQFPDLHSELNLSSLELGDSALYFCASSVEGGSYGYTFGSGTRLTVV.

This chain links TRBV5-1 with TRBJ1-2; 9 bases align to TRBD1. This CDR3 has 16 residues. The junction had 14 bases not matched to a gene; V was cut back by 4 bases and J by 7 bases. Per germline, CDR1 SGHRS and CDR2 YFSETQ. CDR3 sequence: CASSDHSRTGEGGYTF. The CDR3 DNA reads TGCGCCAGCAGCGATCATTCCCGGACAGGGGAGGGTGGCTACACCTTC.

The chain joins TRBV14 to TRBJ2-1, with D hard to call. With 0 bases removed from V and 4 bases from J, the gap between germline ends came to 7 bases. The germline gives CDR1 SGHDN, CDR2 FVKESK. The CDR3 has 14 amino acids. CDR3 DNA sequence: TGTGCCAGCAGCCAAGATCTGGGGTACAATGAGCAGTTCTTC. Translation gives CASSQDLGYNEQFF.